This T cell receptor beta chain comes out of a study of control samples from healthy donors and cancer patients. Sequencing was performed with immunoSEQ multiplex PCR; in TCRdb, only in-frame clones are kept and a portion is missing. Of about 110,000 clones listed, approximately 82% are singletons. This CDR3 is 12 amino acids long. Germline CDR1 is WNHNN and CDR2 is SYGVQD (reference sequence). V lost 5 bases to trimming and J lost 4 bases, with 6 bases between them. This clonotype was obtained from a man younger than 30 in good health. The V and J genes are TRBV10-1 and TRBJ2-1; no definite D call. The sample taken for sequencing was blood. The CDR3 sequence: CASSPGYNEQFF. DNA for the CDR3: TGCGCCAGCAGTCCTGGTTACAATGAGCAGTTCTTC.